This T cell receptor beta chain was recovered during a study of cytomegalovirus exposure and HLA in healthy donors. Germline V lookup: CDR1 SGHNT, CDR2 YENEEA. Unmatched junction bases numbered 4, after V lost 3 bases and J lost 0 bases. CDR3 size: 16 residues. The PCR employed 60 Vbeta primers together with 13 Jbeta primers. Profiling relied on immunoSEQ multiplex PCR, and the TCRdb table lists in-frame clones only, not all of them. The sample yields roughly 280,000 clones, roughly two thirds seen once. This clone was detected a few times. This chain links TRBV11-3 with TRBJ2-1; TRBD2 matches 8 bases. The clonotype comes from a female donor in good health and CMV-seronegative. Sequenced sample: PBMCs. CDR3 nucleotides: TGTGCCAGCAGCTTCCACGGGACTAGCTCCTACAATGAGCAGTTCTTC. Translating gives CASSFHGTSSYNEQFF.